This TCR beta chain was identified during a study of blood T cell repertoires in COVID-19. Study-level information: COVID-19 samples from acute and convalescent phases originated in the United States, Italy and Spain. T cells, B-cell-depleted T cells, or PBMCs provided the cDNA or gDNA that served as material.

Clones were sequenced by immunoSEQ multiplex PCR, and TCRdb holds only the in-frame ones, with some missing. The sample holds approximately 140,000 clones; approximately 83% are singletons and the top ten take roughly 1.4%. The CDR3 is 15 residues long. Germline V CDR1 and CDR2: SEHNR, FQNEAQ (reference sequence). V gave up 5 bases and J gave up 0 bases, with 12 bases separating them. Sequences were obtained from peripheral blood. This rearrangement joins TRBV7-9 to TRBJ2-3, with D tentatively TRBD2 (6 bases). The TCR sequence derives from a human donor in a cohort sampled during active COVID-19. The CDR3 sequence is CASSARLGSTDTQYF. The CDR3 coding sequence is TGTGCCAGCAGCGCTCGACTAGGAAGCACAGATACGCAGTATTTT.